These 18 T cell receptor beta chains share one sample of origin, sequenced in a study of vaccination and CD4 T cells after COVID-19 (dated by TCRdb to the early 2020s). This specimen's treatment or condition label, per the study, means: roughly 10-day PBMC culture with coronavirus spike peptide pools or control peptides (ViraFEST assay). Libraries came from PCR. Data came from an Illumina iSeq 100. DNA from cultured CD4+ T cells was subjected to TCR sequencing with the Oncomine TCR Beta short-read assay at the Johns Hopkins FTIC core. TCRdb applied fastp at Q25 and MiXCR to the public reads, then kept only in-frame beta chains. Records with the same CDR3 protein are collapsed into one entry carrying the most frequent genes and DNA. The sample contains 15,000 to 17,000 distinct CDR3 sequences, over 70% of them found a single time. The top ten clones comprise approximately 4.3% of the sample. The antigens for these receptors are not known.

The sequenced sample consisted of CD4+ T cells from blood, cultured in vitro. These receptors all stem from a human donor who had recovered from COVID-19.

The chain combines TRBV28 with TRBJ2-1; D is possibly TRBD2 (5 bases). Germline V gene data show CDR1 as MDHEN and CDR2 as SYDVKM. V lost 2 bases to trimming and J lost 1 base, with 9 bases between them. The CDR3 has 15 amino acids. CDR3 amino acids: CASSLQSGSYNEQFF. The CDR3 DNA follows: TGTGCCAGCAGTTTACAATCGGGGTCCTACAATGAGCAGTTCTTC.

V is TRBV2 and J is TRBJ1-3; D is undetermined. The CDR3 has 11 amino acids. From germline, CDR1 is SNHLY and CDR2 FYNNEI. V was pared by 1 base and J by 6 bases, with 1 base between. The CDR3 protein is CASSEVNTIYF. DNA for the CDR3: TGTGCCAGCAGTGAAGTAAACACCATATATTTT.

The V and J genes are TRBV27 and TRBJ2-2; 10 nucleotides agree with TRBD2. This CDR3 region has 18 residues. Germline trimming cut 10 bases from V and 1 base from J; bases unmatched to any gene: 15. Germline V gives CDR1 MNHEY, CDR2 SMNVEV (reference sequence). The CDR3: CATAPGLATPLNTGELFF. CDR3 bases: TGTGCCACGGCCCCGGGACTAGCGACCCCCCTGAACACCGGGGAGCTGTTTTTT.

The chain links TRBV27 to TRBJ1-3, with 8 bases that match TRBD1. The CDR3 length is 15 residues. Germline CDR1 is MNHEY and CDR2 is SMNVEV (reference sequence). The V segment lost 3 bases and the J segment 4 bases; nucleotides outside the gene matches: 5. CDR3 coding DNA: TGTGCCAGCAGTTTCAGGGGGCTTGAGGGAAACACCATATATTTT. It is translated as CASSFRGLEGNTIYF.

This clonotype was picked up one time. This sequence joins TRBV5-4 and TRBJ2-5; TRBD2 matches 9 bases. Per the germline V gene, CDR1 is SGHNT and CDR2 is YYREEE (reference sequence). The CDR3 contains 15 residues. Trimming took 4 bases from V and 5 from J; bases not matched to a gene: 9. For the CDR3, the DNA is TGTGCCAGCAGCCCCGGGACTAGCCGAGGGGAGACCCAGTACTTC. Protein sequence: CASSPGTSRGETQYF.

This clonotype showed up just a few times. CDR3 region: CASSSKGLSSTDTQYF. For the CDR3, the DNA is TGTGCCAGCAGCTCTAAGGGGCTATCTAGCACAGATACGCAGTATTTT. V is TRBV12-3 or TRBV12-4 and J is TRBJ2-3, with TRBD1 as a possible D gene (5 bases). V dropped 6 bases and J dropped 0 bases, with 16 bases sitting between them. The CDR3 length is 16 residues.

This clonotype was picked up a small number of times. This sequence joins TRBV6-2 or TRBV6-3 and TRBJ2-2, with D uncertain. Germline values: CDR1 MNHEY, CDR2 SVGEGT. Trimming removed 5 bases at V and 4 bases at J, with 8 bases between. The CDR3 has 13 amino acids. The CDR3 DNA is TGTGCCAGCAGTCCTCGAATCACCGGGGAGCTGTTTTTT. The encoded protein is CASSPRITGELFF.

This chain uses TRBV7-9 with TRBJ2-2, with 8 bases aligning to TRBD1. Germline assignment: CDR1 SEHNR and CDR2 FQNEAQ (reference sequence). The CDR3 has 16 residues. After removal of 5 bases from V and 0 bases from J, the junction contained 5 bases not matched to a gene. CDR3 DNA sequence: TGTGCCAGCAGCGCTAGGGACAGGACGAACACCGGGGAGCTGTTTTTT. Its translation is CASSARDRTNTGELFF.

As for this clonotype: This may be a read error, as it is one base from a much larger clone. The rearrangement links TRBV20-1 to TRBJ1-5; D might be TRBD1 (5 bases). The CDR3 is 20 residues long. The germline gives CDR1 DFQATT, CDR2 SNEGSKA (reference sequence). This CDR3 is CSARDPLQPRGSYGNRPQHF. The CDR3 DNA reads TGCAGTGCTAGAGATCCTCTGCAGCCTAGGGGCTCATATGGCAATCGGCCCCAGCATTTT.

The J gene is TRBJ2-3, the V gene TRBV7-2; D is ambiguous. Trimming left V 5 bases short and J 6 bases short, with 9 bases between. The CDR3 extends over 12 amino acids. Germline CDR1 and CDR2: SGHTA and FQGNSA. CDR3: CASSLSLDTQYF. The CDR3 DNA reads as TGTGCCAGCAGCCTCTCATTGGATACGCAGTATTTT. Filled out from reference TRBV7-2 and TRBJ2-3, the complete variable domain reads GAGVSQSPSNKVTEKGKDVELRCDPISGHTALYWYRQSLGQGLEFLIYFQGNSAPDKSGLPSDRFSAERTGGSVSTLTIQRTQQEDSAVYLCASSLSLDTQYFGPGTRLTVL.

This clonotype has only one observation. The V and J genes are TRBV19 and TRBJ1-6; TRBD1 matches 9 bases. The CDR3 contains 17 residues. The trim removed 6 bases at V and 6 bases at J, leaving 12 bases unmatched. Per the germline V gene, CDR1 is LNHDA and CDR2 is SQIVND (reference sequence). CDR3 bases: TGTGCCAGTAGCCGGGACAGGGACGCCTGGCGTAATTCACCCCTCCACTTT. Encoded protein: CASSRDRDAWRNSPLHF. The entire variable domain, with the rest obtained from reference TRBV19 and TRBJ1-6, is as follows: DGGITQSPKYLFRKEGQNVTLSCEQNLNHDAMYWYRQDPGQGLRLIYYSQIVNDFQKGDIAEGYSVSREKKESFPLTVTSAQKNPTAFYLCASSRDRDAWRNSPLHFGNGTRLTVT.

The chain is built from TRBV6-1 and TRBJ2-7; D not certain. Between the trimmed V and J ends, which lost 4 bases and 4 bases, there was a span of 5 bases. This CDR3 spans 11 amino acids. Germline values: CDR1 MNHNS, CDR2 SASEGT. The CDR3 coding sequence is TGTGCCAGCAGTGCAGGTTACGAGCAGTACTTC. It specifies CASSAGYEQYF.

This clonotype has just one count. The genes are TRBV7-2 and TRBJ1-3; D uncertain. Germline V CDR1 and CDR2: SGHTA, FQGNSA. This CDR3 region has 13 residues. Trimming took off 4 bases at V and 3 bases at J, with 7 bases between the two ends. CDR3 sequence (DNA): TGTGCCAGCAGCTCGGAAGGTGGAAACACCATATATTTT. It yields the protein CASSSEGGNTIYF.

The chain combines TRBV29-1 with TRBJ2-5; 8 positions agree with TRBD2. Per the germline V gene, CDR1 is SQVTM and CDR2 is ANQGSEA. This CDR3 contains 14 residues. V lost 6 bases, J lost 5 bases, and 11 bases stayed unmatched. As DNA, the CDR3 is TGCAGCGTCCGTCTCACCGGGAGGGCGGAGACCCAGTACTTC. Translated, it gives CSVRLTGRAETQYF.

V usage is TRBV7-2 and J usage is TRBJ2-7; D gene uncertain. CDR1 is SGHTA and CDR2 is FQGNSA in the germline V gene. The CDR3 extends over 13 amino acids. V was pared by 3 bases and J by 0 bases, with 6 bases between. DNA for the CDR3: TGTGCCAGCAGCTTCCCCCCCTCCTACGAGCAGTACTTC. This sequence encodes CASSFPPSYEQYF.

The chain is built from TRBV30 and TRBJ1-1; D ambiguous. From germline, CDR1 is GTSNPN and CDR2 SVGIG (reference sequence). V was cut by 5 bases and J by 0 bases, with 13 bases left in between. This CDR3 region has 14 residues. The CDR3 region is CAWGRVEVNTEAFF. The CDR3 DNA is TGTGCCTGGGGTAGGGTGGAGGTGAACACTGAAGCTTTCTTT.

This sequence joins TRBV25-1 and TRBJ2-5, with D perhaps matching TRBD1 or TRBD2 (5 bases each). This CDR3 has 15 residues. The V gene's germline CDR1 is MGHDK and CDR2 SYGVNS. Trimming pared 9 bases from V and 1 base from J, leaving 18 bases between. The CDR3 protein is CASTTGPTLQETQYF. The DNA of the CDR3 is TGTGCCAGTACGACGGGACCGACGCTCCAAGAGACCCAGTACTTC.

The chain employs TRBV6-5 and TRBJ2-2; 7 positions match TRBD1. The CDR3 is made up of 15 amino acids. The germline V gene has CDR1 MNHEY and CDR2 SVGAGI. V lost 2 bases and J lost 5; bases outside the gene matches: 5. CDR3 sequence: CASSYGTDWTGELFF. For the CDR3, the DNA is TGTGCCAGCAGTTACGGGACAGACTGGACCGGGGAGCTGTTTTTT.